Listed below are T cell receptor beta chains from one sample, sequenced in a study of T cells in Graves' hyperthyroidism and ophthalmopathy. Using its own MiXCR run on the multiplex PCR reads, TCRdb lists one record per CDR3 protein. Of about 320,000 distinct CDR3 sequences listed, approximately 16% are singletons. Sequencing used blood. These receptors were taken from a man aged 25-45 years with Graves' hyperthyroidism. Each CDR3 is given with its conserved first and last residue. The order of the fields is clone size, D gene, V gene, J gene, CDR3 DNA, CDR3 protein. D genes are given only for firm matches. Only some rows state a clone size, as once, few, many or a class for expanded clones.

many,TRBD1,TRBV2,TRBJ2-6,TGTGCCACCCAGGGGGCGGCTGGGGCCAACGTCCTGACTTTC,CATQGAAGANVLTF
many,TRBD2,TRBV11-2,TRBJ2-2,TGTGCCAGCAGCTTTCGACTAGCGGGAGGGCCGAACACCGGGGAGCTGTTTTTT,CASSFRLAGGPNTGELFF
many,NA,TRBV2,TRBJ1-6,TGTGCCAGCTGGCGCGCACAGGGCAATTCACCCCTCCACTTT,CASWRAQGNSPLHF
many,NA,TRBV11-3,TRBJ2-7,TGTGCCAGCAGCAGAGGGACTCTTCCCAACGAGCAGTACTTC,CASSRGTLPNEQYF
many,NA,TRBV3-1,TRBJ2-5,TGTGCCAGCAGCCAGGATTTGGTCTTGAAAGAGACCCAGTACTTC,CASSQDLVLKETQYF
many,NA,TRBV5-8,TRBJ1-5,TGTGCCAGCAGCCCGAGGGCATTCGTGAGCGATCAGCCCCAGCATTTT,CASSPRAFVSDQPQHF
NA,TRBD2,TRBV10-3,TRBJ2-3,TGTGCCATCAGTGAGGACAGACTAGCGGGAGGCCTCACAGATACGCAGTATTTT,CAISEDRLAGGLTDTQYF
many,NA,TRBV20-1,TRBJ1-2,TGCAGTGCTAGAGATCCCGGGGGGCCAGCTAACTATGGCTACACCTTC,CSARDPGGPANYGYTF
NA,NA,TRBV3-1,TRBJ2-2,TGTGCCAGCAGCCAAAGGACACCCACCGGGGAGCTGTTTTTT,CASSQRTPTGELFF
NA,NA,TRBV7-9,TRBJ1-5,TGTGCCACCTCCGGGGGGACTCAGCCCCAGCATTTT,CATSGGTQPQHF
many,NA,TRBV24-1,TRBJ1-1,TGTGCCACCAGTGGCCCGGGACTCACGAACACTGAAGCTTTCTTT,CATSGPGLTNTEAFF
NA,NA,TRBV6-2/TRBV6-3,TRBJ2-1,TGTGCCAGCAGTTACTCGTTCGATGGCGGAAACTACAATGAGCAGTTCTTC,CASSYSFDGGNYNEQFF
few,NA,TRBV25-1,TRBJ1-2,TGTGCCAGCAGTGAATCCTGGCGAAGGGGTGGCTACACCTTC,CASSESWRRGGYTF
few,TRBD1,TRBV24-1,TRBJ2-1,TGTGCCACCAGTGCCGGCGCGGGACAGGGGGCGCAGGGGCGCGAGCAGTTCTTC,CATSAGAGQGAQGREQFF
many,NA,TRBV6-1,TRBJ1-1,TGTGCCAGCAGTTCCTCCGGAACGCAAGATGAAGCTTTCTTT,CASSSSGTQDEAFF
many,NA,TRBV11-2,TRBJ2-2,TGTGCCAGCAGCTCGGAAACAGGGTACGCCGGGGAGCTGTTTTTT,CASSSETGYAGELFF
NA,TRBD2,TRBV24-1,TRBJ2-3,TGTGCCACCAGTGAGATGGGACTAGCGGGAGTAACAGATACGCAGTATTTT,CATSEMGLAGVTDTQYF
many,NA,TRBV6-1,TRBJ2-5,TGTGCCAGCAGCAATGCGACCATGAAGGCGGGGCCGACCCAGTACTTC,CASSNATMKAGPTQYF
NA,NA,TRBV3-1,TRBJ2-6,TGTGCCAGCAGCCAAGATGCCTCTGGGGCCAACGTCCTGACTTTC,CASSQDASGANVLTF
many,NA,TRBV7-3,TRBJ2-1,TGTGCCAGCAGCTTATCCGTTAAGGGTGAGCAGTTCTTC,CASSLSVKGEQFF
NA,TRBD2,TRBV4-1,TRBJ2-4,TGCGCCAGCAGCCACCTTGGGCGGGAGGTAGCCAAAAACATTCAGTACTTC,CASSHLGREVAKNIQYF
few,NA,TRBV7-9,TRBJ2-7,TGTGCCAGCAGCCCAGGGGACTCCTACGAGCAGTACTTC,CASSPGDSYEQYF
many,NA,TRBV5-1,TRBJ2-6,TGCGCCAGCAAGGACAGCCTCTCTGGGGCCAACGTCCTGACTTTC,CASKDSLSGANVLTF
few,NA,TRBV20-1,TRBJ2-3,TGCAGTGCTAATGGGAACGGGCCTAGCACAGATACGCAGTATTTT,CSANGNGPSTDTQYF
few,NA,TRBV3-1,TRBJ2-1,TGTGCCAGCAGCCATATAGGGGGAGGAAAATACAATGAGCAGTTCTTC,CASSHIGGGKYNEQFF
many,NA,TRBV7-9,TRBJ2-1,TGTGCCAGCAGCTCGTTAGACGGATACAATGAGCAGTTCTTC,CASSSLDGYNEQFF
many,NA,TRBV20-1,TRBJ2-7,TGCAGTGCTGCTAACTCCTACGAGCAGTACTTC,CSAANSYEQYF
many,NA,TRBV12-3/TRBV12-4,TRBJ2-7,TGTGCCAGCAGTTTAGCGCTTGGGGACCGCCCCTACGAGCAGTACTTC,CASSLALGDRPYEQYF
once,TRBD1,TRBV28,TRBJ1-2,TGTGCCAGCAGGACCGGGACAGGGGTCTCTCCCAACTATGGCTACACCTTC,CASRTGTGVSPNYGYTF
few,NA,TRBV6-1,TRBJ1-2,TGTGCCAGCAGTCCCCCGGGACAATCCGATGGCTACACCTTC,CASSPPGQSDGYTF
many,NA,TRBV6-1,TRBJ2-1,TGTGCCAGCAGTGAAGAGAAAGGCACTTACCGTGGGGATGAGCAGTTCTTC,CASSEEKGTYRGDEQFF
once,TRBD2,TRBV5-5,TRBJ2-7,TGTGCCAGCAGCACACCTACCGGGACTAGTGGTTACGAGCAGTACTTC,CASSTPTGTSGYEQYF
many,TRBD2,TRBV11-2,TRBJ2-5,TGTGCCAGCAGCCTTAGCGGGAGGGCCCAAGAGACCCAGTACTTC,CASSLSGRAQETQYF
few,NA,TRBV7-9,TRBJ2-5,TGTGCCAGCAGCTTAGCTCCCGGGACACTCAAAGAGACCCAGTACTTC,CASSLAPGTLKETQYF
few,TRBD1,TRBV20-1,TRBJ1-6,TGCAGTGCTACAATCCCGGGACAGAGAAATTCACCCCTCCACTTT,CSATIPGQRNSPLHF
NA,NA,TRBV6-1,TRBJ2-5,TGTGCCAGCAGTGGACAGGGAGGAGAGACCCAGTACTTC,CASSGQGGETQYF
many,NA,TRBV6-5,TRBJ2-7,TGTGCCAGCAGTTACGTCGACTCCTCGGAGCAGTACTTC,CASSYVDSSEQYF
once,NA,TRBV6-1,TRBJ2-3,TGTGCCTTCAAGGCTTCACACACAGATACGCAGTATTTT,CAFKASHTDTQYF
few,NA,TRBV9,TRBJ2-2,TGTGCCAGCAGCGTAGGTGTGTTCCGCGGGGAGCTGTTTTTT,CASSVGVFRGELFF
many,NA,TRBV20-1,TRBJ2-3,TGCAGTGCTAGATGGGACCACGCTCTGCACACAGATACGCAGTATTTT,CSARWDHALHTDTQYF
NA,NA,TRBV7-3,TRBJ1-2,TGTGCCAGCAGCTTGACAGAACGCTATGGCTACACCTTC,CASSLTERYGYTF
few,NA,TRBV19,TRBJ1-5,TGTGCCAGTAGTTCGCAGGCCGGGGGGCCCCAGCATTTT,CASSSQAGGPQHF
NA,TRBD1,TRBV5-4,TRBJ1-6,TGTGCCAGCAGCCGAGGGGGACAGGGGAATTCACCCCTCCACTTT,CASSRGGQGNSPLHF
NA,NA,TRBV12-5,TRBJ2-1,TGTGCTAGTGGTTTGTCCGCCTCCGGCAATGAGCAGTTCTTC,CASGLSASGNEQFF
many,TRBD2,TRBV20-1,TRBJ2-1,TGCAGTGCTAGAGGCCGCTATGGACTAGCGGGAGTTGGTGAGCAGTTCTTC,CSARGRYGLAGVGEQFF
many,NA,TRBV20-1,TRBJ2-2,TGCAGTGCTAGATCAGCGCTGGAAAATCGAAGGGAGCTGTTTTTT,CSARSALENRRELFF
NA,NA,TRBV28,TRBJ1-3,TGTGCCAGCAGTTTGGTGGGGGCCGCCGGAAACACCATATATTTT,CASSLVGAAGNTIYF
many,TRBD1,TRBV12-3/TRBV12-4,TRBJ1-1,TGTGCCAGCACTCCGGGACAGGGGAACACTGAAGCTTTCTTT,CASTPGQGNTEAFF
many,NA,TRBV2,TRBJ1-1,TGTGCCAGCAGTGATCAGGGGCGATGGACTGAAGCTTTCTTT,CASSDQGRWTEAFF
few,NA,TRBV29-1,TRBJ2-7,TGCAGCGTTACATCCTCCGGGAACTCCTACGAGCAGTACTTC,CSVTSSGNSYEQYF
many,NA,TRBV7-8,TRBJ1-2,TGTGCCAGCAGCTTAACTCCGGGGGATGGCTACACCTTC,CASSLTPGDGYTF
NA,NA,TRBV5-1,TRBJ2-1,TGCGCCAGCAGCTTGGGACCCTCCAACAATGAGCAGTTCTTC,CASSLGPSNNEQFF
many,NA,TRBV5-5,TRBJ2-5,TGTGCCAGCAGCTTGGCGAGCGGAGTTGAGACCCAGTACTTC,CASSLASGVETQYF
NA,NA,TRBV7-9,TRBJ2-1,TGTGCCAGCAGCTTTTTGGCGGATTACTCCAATGAGCAGTTCTTC,CASSFLADYSNEQFF
many,TRBD2,TRBV10-1,TRBJ2-3,TGCGCCAGCAGTGAGATGGGCGGGAGAGAAGATACGCAGTATTTT,CASSEMGGREDTQYF
NA,NA,TRBV6-2/TRBV6-3,TRBJ1-5,TGTGCCAGCAATTATATGTGGGGCGGCAGGATGAGAAATCAGCCCCAGCATTTT,CASNYMWGGRMRNQPQHF
few,NA,TRBV19,TRBJ2-7,TGTGCCAGTAGTATAGGATTACAGGGAGGTCCCTACGAGCAGTACTTC,CASSIGLQGGPYEQYF
many,TRBD2,TRBV20-1,TRBJ2-7,TGCAGTGCTAGACCCACTAGCGGGGTCTCCTACGAGCAGTACTTC,CSARPTSGVSYEQYF
few,NA,TRBV10-3,TRBJ1-4,TGTGCCATCAGTGCGACAGCTACGAATGAAAAACTGTTTTTT,CAISATATNEKLFF
NA,TRBD1,TRBV2,TRBJ1-5,TGTGCCAGCAGTGAGGCGACAGGGGGTGATCAGCCCCAGCATTTT,CASSEATGGDQPQHF